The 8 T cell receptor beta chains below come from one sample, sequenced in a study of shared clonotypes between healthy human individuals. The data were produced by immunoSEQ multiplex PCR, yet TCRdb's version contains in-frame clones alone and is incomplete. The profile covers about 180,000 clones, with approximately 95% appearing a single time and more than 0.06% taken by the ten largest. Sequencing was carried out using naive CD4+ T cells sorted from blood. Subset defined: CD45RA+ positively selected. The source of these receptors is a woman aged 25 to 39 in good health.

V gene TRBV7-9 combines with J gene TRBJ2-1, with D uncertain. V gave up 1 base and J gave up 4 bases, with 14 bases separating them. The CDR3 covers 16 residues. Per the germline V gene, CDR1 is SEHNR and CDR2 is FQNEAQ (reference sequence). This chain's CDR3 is CASSLDLGGVYNEQFF. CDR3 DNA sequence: TGTGCCAGCAGCTTAGATTTGGGTGGGGTATACAATGAGCAGTTCTTC. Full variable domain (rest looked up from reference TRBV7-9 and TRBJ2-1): DTGVSQNPRHKITKRGQNVTFRCDPISEHNRLYWYRQTLGQGPEFLTYFQNEAQLEKSRLLSDRFSAERPKGSFSTLEIQRTEQGDSAMYLCASSLDLGGVYNEQFFGPGTRLTVL.

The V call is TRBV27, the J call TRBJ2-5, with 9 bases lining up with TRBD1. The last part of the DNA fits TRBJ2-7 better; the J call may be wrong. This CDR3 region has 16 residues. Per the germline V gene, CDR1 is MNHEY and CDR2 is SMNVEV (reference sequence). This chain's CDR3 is CASSLRGQGDYYEQYF. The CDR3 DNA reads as TGTGCCAGCAGTCTGCGGGGACAGGGCGACTACTACGAGCAGTACTTC.

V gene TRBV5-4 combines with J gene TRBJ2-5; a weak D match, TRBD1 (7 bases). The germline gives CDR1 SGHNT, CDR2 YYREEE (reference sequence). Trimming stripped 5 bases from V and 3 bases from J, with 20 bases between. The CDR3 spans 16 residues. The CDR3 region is CASRSSVSRGEETQYF. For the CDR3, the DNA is TGTGCCAGCAGAAGTTCGGTCAGCAGGGGGGAAGAGACCCAGTACTTC.

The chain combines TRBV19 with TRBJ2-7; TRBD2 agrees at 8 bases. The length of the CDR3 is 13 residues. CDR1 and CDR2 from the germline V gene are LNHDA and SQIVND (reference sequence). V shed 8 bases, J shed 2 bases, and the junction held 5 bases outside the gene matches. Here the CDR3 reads CASRTSQTYEQYF. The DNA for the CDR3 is TGTGCCAGTCGGACTAGCCAGACCTACGAGCAGTACTTC.

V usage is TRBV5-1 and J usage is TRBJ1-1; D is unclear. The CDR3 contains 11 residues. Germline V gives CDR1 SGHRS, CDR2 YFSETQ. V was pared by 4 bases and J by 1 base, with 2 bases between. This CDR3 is CASSQNTEAFF. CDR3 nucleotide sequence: TGCGCCAGCAGCCAGAACACTGAAGCTTTCTTT.

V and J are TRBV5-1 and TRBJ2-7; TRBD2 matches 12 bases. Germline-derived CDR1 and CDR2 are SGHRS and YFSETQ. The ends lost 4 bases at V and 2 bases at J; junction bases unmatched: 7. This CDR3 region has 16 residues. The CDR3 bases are TGCGCCAGCAGCCCTACGGGACTAGCGGGTACCTACGAGCAGTACTTC. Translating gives CASSPTGLAGTYEQYF.

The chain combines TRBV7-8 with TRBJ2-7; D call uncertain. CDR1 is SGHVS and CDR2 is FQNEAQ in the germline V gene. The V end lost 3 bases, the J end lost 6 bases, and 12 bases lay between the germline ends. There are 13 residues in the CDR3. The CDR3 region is CASSFRWAVEQYF. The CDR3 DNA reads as TGTGCCAGCAGCTTTCGGTGGGCGGTCGAGCAGTACTTC.

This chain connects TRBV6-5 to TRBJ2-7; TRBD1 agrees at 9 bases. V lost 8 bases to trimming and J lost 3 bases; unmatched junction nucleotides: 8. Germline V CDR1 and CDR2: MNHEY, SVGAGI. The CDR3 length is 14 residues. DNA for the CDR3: TGTGCCAGCCGCCCCCCGGGACAGGGCTACGAGCAGTACTTC. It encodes CASRPPGQGYEQYF.